The clone carrying this T cell receptor (beta chain) has just a few counts. This sample was included in a study of blood T cell repertoires in COVID-19. Overall study context: Samples taken during acute and convalescent COVID-19 were collected in the United States, Italy and Spain.

This CDR3 is 16 amino acids long. In germline, CDR1 is LGHNA, CDR2 YNFKEQ. V dropped 0 bases and J dropped 0 bases, with 9 bases sitting between them. Per the study methods: Amplified reference gene primers provided the basis for estimating nucleated cell counts. The method was immunoSEQ multiplex PCR; TCRdb's version includes in-frame clones alone and lacks a portion of them. V and J calls and clone size come straight from that table; D and trimming were deduced from the DNA. The repertoire consists of some 320,000 clones, with under 95% occurring once and the leading ten covering about 2.4%. This sequence joins TRBV4-2 and TRBJ1-3, with D perhaps TRBD1 (5 bases). The receptor was derived from a man in his sixties who had recovered from COVID-19. The sample taken for sequencing was PBMCs or T cells enriched from blood (not recorded which). CDR3 protein: CASSQDRGGSGNTIYF. The DNA of the CDR3 is TGTGCCAGCAGCCAAGATCGGGGGGGCTCTGGAAACACCATATATTTT.